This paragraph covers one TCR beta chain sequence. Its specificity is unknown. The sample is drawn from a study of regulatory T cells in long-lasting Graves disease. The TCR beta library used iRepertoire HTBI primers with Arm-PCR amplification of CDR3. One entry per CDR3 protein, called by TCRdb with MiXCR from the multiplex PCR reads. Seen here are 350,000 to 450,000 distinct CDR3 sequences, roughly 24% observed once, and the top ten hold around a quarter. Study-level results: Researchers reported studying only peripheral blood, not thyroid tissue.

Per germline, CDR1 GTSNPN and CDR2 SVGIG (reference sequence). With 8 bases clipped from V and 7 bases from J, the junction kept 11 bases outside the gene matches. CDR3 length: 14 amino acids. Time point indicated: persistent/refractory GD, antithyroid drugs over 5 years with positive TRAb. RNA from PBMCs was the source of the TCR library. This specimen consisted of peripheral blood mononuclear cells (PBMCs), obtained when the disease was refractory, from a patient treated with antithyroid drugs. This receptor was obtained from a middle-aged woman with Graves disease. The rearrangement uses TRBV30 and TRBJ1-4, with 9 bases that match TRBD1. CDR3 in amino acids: CALDRGTDGEKLFF. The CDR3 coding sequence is TGTGCCCTAGACAGGGGGACAGACGGTGAAAAACTGTTTTTT.